This T cell receptor (beta chain) was recovered during a study of chemoradiotherapy in HPV16-positive cancers. The wider study: Candidate HPV-specific T-cell clones and common TCR motifs came from functional assays in two HPV16-positive patients.

As regards this clone: Its cognate antigen is unknown.

With 0 bases clipped from V and 5 bases from J, the junction kept 7 bases outside the gene matches. The CDR3 totals 17 residues. Germline V gene data show CDR1 as LNHNV and CDR2 as YYDKDF (reference sequence). Points from the study as a whole: HPV-specific T cells were functionally defined from only a couple of HPV16-positive patients.

The repertoire was sequenced with immunoSEQ multiplex PCR; TCRdb's copy has only in-frame clones and lacks some. The sample holds fewer than 30,000 clones, over 80% seen once. The TCR was taken from a human donor with HPV-associated anogenital cancer. The material sequenced was blood, taken from a patient who underwent chemoradiotherapy. This chain uses TRBV15 with TRBJ2-1; TRBD1 matches 10 bases. The CDR3 DNA reads TGTGCCACCAGCAGAGATCCGGGACAGGGGACCCACAATGAGCAGTTCTTC. It codes for CATSRDPGQGTHNEQFF.